A single sample is the source of the 10 T cell receptor beta chains below, sequenced in a study of blood T cell repertoires in COVID-19. Libraries were prepared by immunoSEQ multiplex PCR; TCRdb keeps only in-frame clonotypes and omits some of them. Of about 150,000 clones listed, roughly 83% are singletons. The sequencing sample was made of peripheral blood. The receptors derive from a man between 18 and 35 years old with active or convalescent COVID-19.

The chain recombines TRBV5-1 with TRBJ2-7; 13 nucleotides line up with TRBD2. V shed 4 bases, J shed 5 bases, and the junction held 9 bases outside the gene matches. The germline V gene has CDR1 SGHRS and CDR2 YFSETQ. The CDR3 totals 16 residues. The CDR3 DNA is TGCGCCAGCAGCCAAACACTAGCGGGAGGGAACGACGAGCAGTACTTC. Encoded protein: CASSQTLAGGNDEQYF.

J is TRBJ2-1 and V is TRBV5-1, with 9 bases that match TRBD2. CDR1 is SGHRS, CDR2 YFSETQ, per germline. This CDR3 contains 15 residues. J gave up 9 bases and V 0 bases, and 7 bases lay outside the gene matches. CDR3 loop: CASSLASGVPGEQFF. The CDR3 nucleotides are TGCGCCAGCAGCTTGGCTAGCGGGGTACCGGGTGAGCAGTTCTTC.

The CDR3 nucleotides are TGTGCCTGGACGGTACAGGGGGTACTTGGAGAGACCCAGTACTTC. It specifies CAWTVQGVLGETQYF. The J gene is TRBJ2-5, the V gene TRBV30; TRBD1 matches at 8 bases. CDR3 length: 15 residues. CDR1 GTSNPN and CDR2 SVGIG come from the germline V gene (reference sequence). With V trimmed by 4 bases and J by 4 bases, 11 bases remained unmatched. Combining the CDR3 with reference TRBV30 and TRBJ2-5 gives the whole variable domain SQTIHQWPATLVQPVGSPLSLECTVEGTSNPNLYWYRQAAGRGLQLLFYSVGIGQISSEVPQNLSASRPQDRQFILSSKKLLLSDSGFYLCAWTVQGVLGETQYFGPGTRLLVL.

The gene calls are TRBV3-1 (or the pseudogene TRBV3-2) and TRBJ2-1; D is unresolved. CDR1 is LGHDT, CDR2 YNNKEL, per germline (reference sequence). Trimming shortened V by 3 bases and J by 1 base, and 4 bases separated the two germline ends. The CDR3 sequence is 13 residues long. For the CDR3, the DNA is TGTGCCAGCAGCCATTCATCCTACAATGAGCAGTTCTTC. Translated, it gives CASSHSSYNEQFF.

Of note for this clone: Other DNA sequences of this sample code for an identical CDR3. This chain uses TRBV2 with TRBJ1-1; a possible D gene is TRBD1 (6 bases). From germline, CDR1 is SNHLY and CDR2 FYNNEI. CDR3 length: 12 residues. Trimming removed 5 bases at V and 5 bases at J, with 9 bases between. CDR3 in amino acids: CASSSQGTEAFF. The CDR3 DNA reads TGTGCCAGCAGTTCACAGGGAACTGAAGCTTTCTTT.

The chain carries TRBV10-2 and TRBJ2-2; 7 positions agree with TRBD1. Per the germline V gene, CDR1 is WSHSY and CDR2 is SAAADI. CDR3 length equals 16 residues. Trimming cost V 7 bases and J 3 bases; bases outside gene matches: 11. CDR3 sequence (DNA): TGCGCCAGCACCTTATCGACAGGGTCGTACACCGGGGAGCTGTTTTTT. Protein: CASTLSTGSYTGELFF.

This clone has a single count. This rearrangement joins TRBV2 to TRBJ2-1, with TRBD2 identical over 8 bases. CDR1 and CDR2 (germline): SNHLY, FYNNEI. The length of the CDR3 is 15 residues. V dropped 4 bases and J dropped 2; count of bases not matched to a gene: 4. The chain's CDR3 is CASSGTGGPYNEQFF. The CDR3 DNA sequence: TGTGCCAGCAGTGGGACGGGGGGGCCCTACAATGAGCAGTTCTTC.

This clone was recorded at least ten times. CDR3 residues: CASSQDKRQGVFSNQPQHF. In DNA form, the CDR3 reads TGTGCCAGCAGCCAAGATAAAAGACAGGGAGTGTTTAGCAATCAGCCCCAGCATTTT. The chain uses TRBV3-1 (or the pseudogene TRBV3-2) and TRBJ1-5; 7 positions agree with TRBD1. Germline V lookup: CDR1 LGHDT, CDR2 YNNKEL (reference sequence). The CDR3 is made up of 19 amino acids. V lost 0 bases and J lost 0; bases outside the gene matches: 11.

The rearrangement uses TRBV14 and TRBJ2-2, with no clear D. V dropped 0 bases and J dropped 1 base, with 6 bases sitting between them. The CDR3 consists of 15 residues. Germline V lookup: CDR1 SGHDN, CDR2 FVKESK. CDR3 coding DNA: TGTGCCAGCAGCCAAGACATTGTGAACACCGGGGAGCTGTTTTTT. The encoded protein is CASSQDIVNTGELFF.

The V and J genes are TRBV18 and TRBJ1-6, with D hard to call. Trimming took 4 bases from V and 7 from J, leaving 14 bases between them. In germline, CDR1 is KGHSH, CDR2 LQKENI. The CDR3 covers 15 residues. The CDR3 nucleotides are TGTGCCAGCTCACAGACGGAGGGATCCAATTCACCCCTCCACTTT. Translation: CASSQTEGSNSPLHF.